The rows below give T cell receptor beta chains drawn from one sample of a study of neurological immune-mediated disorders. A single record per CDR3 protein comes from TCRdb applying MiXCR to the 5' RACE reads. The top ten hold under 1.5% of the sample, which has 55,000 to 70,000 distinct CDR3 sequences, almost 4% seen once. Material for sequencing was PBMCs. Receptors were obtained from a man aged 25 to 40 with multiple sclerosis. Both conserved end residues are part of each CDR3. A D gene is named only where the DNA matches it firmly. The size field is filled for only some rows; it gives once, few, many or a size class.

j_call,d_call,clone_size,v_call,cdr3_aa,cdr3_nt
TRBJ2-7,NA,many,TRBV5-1,CASGLEDMGNEQYF,TGCGCCAGCGGTCTAGAAGACATGGGCAACGAGCAGTACTTC
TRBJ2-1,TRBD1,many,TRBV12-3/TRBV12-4,CASSRAGTGDNEQFF,TGTGCCAGCAGTCGTGCCGGGACAGGGGATAATGAGCAGTTCTTC
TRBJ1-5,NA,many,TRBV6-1,CASRFEPGTNQPQHF,TGTGCCAGCAGGTTTGAGCCCGGGACAAATCAGCCCCAGCATTTT
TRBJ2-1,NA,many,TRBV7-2,CASSHGQPAYNEQFF,TGTGCCAGCAGCCACGGACAGCCAGCCTACAATGAGCAGTTCTTC
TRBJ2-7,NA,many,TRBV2,CASSLRKRGVGYEQYF,TGTGCCAGCAGCTTAAGGAAGAGGGGCGTGGGATACGAGCAGTACTTC
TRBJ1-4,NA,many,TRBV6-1,CASSADTINEKLFF,TGTGCCAGCAGTGCGGACACCATTAATGAAAAACTGTTTTTT
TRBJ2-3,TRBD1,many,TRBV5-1,CASAGTGDTDTQYF,TGCGCCAGCGCCGGGACAGGGGACACAGATACGCAGTATTTT
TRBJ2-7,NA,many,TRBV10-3,CAVMDNSYEQYF,TGTGCCGTGATGGACAACTCCTACGAGCAGTACTTC
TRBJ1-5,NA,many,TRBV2,CASSTGLGGNQPQHF,TGTGCCAGCAGCACAGGACTCGGTGGCAATCAGCCCCAGCATTTT
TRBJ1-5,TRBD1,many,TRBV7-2,CASSDRQGGTQPQNF,TGTGCCAGCAGCGACAGACAGGGTGGGACGCAGCCCCAGAATTTT
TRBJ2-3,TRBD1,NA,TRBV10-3,CAISESTQGSLTDTQYF,TGTGCCATCAGTGAGTCGACACAGGGGTCCCTCACAGATACGCAGTATTTT
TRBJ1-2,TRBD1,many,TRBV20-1,CSARKTGVDYGYTF,TGCAGTGCTAGAAAGACAGGGGTGGACTATGGCTACACCTTC
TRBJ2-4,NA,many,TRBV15,CATGGIDKNIQYF,TGTGCCACCGGGGGGATTGACAAAAACATTCAGTACTTC
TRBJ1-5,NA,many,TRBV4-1,CASSLGGGNQPQHF,TGCGCCAGCAGCCTAGGGGGGGGCAATCAGCCCCAGCATTTT
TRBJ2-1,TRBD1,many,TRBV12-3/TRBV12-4,CASRRTGGSYNEQFF,TGTGCCAGCAGGCGGACAGGGGGCTCCTACAATGAGCAGTTCTTC
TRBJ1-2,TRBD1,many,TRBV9,CASSPGQDGYTF,TGTGCCAGCAGCCCGGGACAGGATGGCTACACCTTC
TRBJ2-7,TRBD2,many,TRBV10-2,CASRDGGAPGDEQYF,TGCGCCAGCAGAGACGGGGGGGCCCCAGGCGACGAGCAGTACTTC
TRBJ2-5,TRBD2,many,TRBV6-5,CASSVAGASEGETQYF,TGTGCCAGCAGTGTAGCGGGGGCATCCGAGGGAGAGACCCAGTACTTC
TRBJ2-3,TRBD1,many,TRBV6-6,CASSRQGARDTQYF,TGTGCCAGCAGTAGACAGGGGGCGAGGGATACGCAGTATTTT
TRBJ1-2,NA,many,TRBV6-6,CASSELGRNYGYTF,TGTGCCAGCAGTGAACTGGGCCGTAACTATGGCTACACCTTC
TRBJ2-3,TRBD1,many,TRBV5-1,CASRRGPADTQYF,TGCGCCAGCAGGAGGGGGCCGGCAGATACGCAGTATTTT
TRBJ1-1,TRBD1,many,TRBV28,CASSLPSTGMNTEAFF,TGTGCCAGCAGTTTGCCCTCGACAGGGATGAACACTGAAGCTTTCTTT
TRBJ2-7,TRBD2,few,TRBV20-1,CSATPGGLADYEQYF,TGCAGTGCTACCCCAGGGGGACTAGCGGATTACGAGCAGTACTTC
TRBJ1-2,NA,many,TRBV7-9,CASSFSYGYTF,TGTGCCAGCAGCTTTAGCTATGGCTACACCTTC
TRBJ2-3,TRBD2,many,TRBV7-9,CASSSSGTSGARRTDTQYF,TGTGCCAGCAGCTCCTCCGGGACTAGCGGGGCGAGACGCACAGATACGCAGTATTTT
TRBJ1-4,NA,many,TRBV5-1,CASSPGERLPNEKLFF,TGCGCCAGCAGCCCTGGTGAGCGGCTACCGAATGAAAAACTGTTTTTT
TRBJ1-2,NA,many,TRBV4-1,CASSQDLWDGYTF,TGCGCCAGCAGCCAAGATCTTTGGGATGGCTACACCTTC
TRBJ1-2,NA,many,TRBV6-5,CASADGGGGSYGYTF,TGTGCCAGCGCTGACGGGGGAGGGGGGAGCTATGGCTACACCTTC
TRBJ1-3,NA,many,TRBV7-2,CASSLAPGNTIYF,TGTGCCAGCAGCTTAGCTCCTGGAAACACCATATATTTT
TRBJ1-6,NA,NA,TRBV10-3,CAISEQGQSNNSPLNF,TGTGCCATCAGTGAACAGGGACAAAGCAATAATTCACCCCTCAACTTT
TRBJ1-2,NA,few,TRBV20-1,CSARDVVEETNF,TGCAGTGCTAGAGACGTGGTGGAAGAGACAAACTTC
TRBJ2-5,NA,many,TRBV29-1,CSSCSGQETQYF,TGCAGCAGCTGCAGCGGCCAAGAGACCCAGTACTTC
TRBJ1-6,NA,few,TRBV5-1,CASSSKVNSPLHF,TGCGCCAGCAGCTCAAAGGTGAATTCACCCCTCCACTTT
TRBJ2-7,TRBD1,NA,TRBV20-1,CSAQTPGQANEQYF,TGCAGTGCCCAAACCCCGGGACAGGCAAACGAGCAGTACTTC
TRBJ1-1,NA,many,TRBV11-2,CASSLIRGGTEAFF,TGTGCCAGCAGCCTTATCCGGGGGGGTACTGAAGCTTTCTTT
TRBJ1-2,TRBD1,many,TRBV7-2,CASSEPGTGASYGYTF,TGTGCCAGCAGCGAGCCAGGGACAGGGGCTAGCTATGGCTACACCTTC
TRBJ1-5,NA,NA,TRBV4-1,CASSQLESLQPQNF,TGCGCCAGCAGCCAACTCGAAAGTTTGCAGCCCCAGAATTTT
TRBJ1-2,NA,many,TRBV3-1,CASSQPEDGYTF,TGTGCCAGCAGCCAGCCCGAGGATGGCTACACCTTC
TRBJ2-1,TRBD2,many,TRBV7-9,CASSPPIAGGPLRYNEQFF,TGTGCCAGCAGCCCACCAATAGCGGGGGGGCCACTCCGTTACAATGAGCAGTTCTTC
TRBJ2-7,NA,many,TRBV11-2,CASSLIRAQTAYEQYF,TGTGCCAGCAGCTTGATTCGGGCGCAGACCGCCTACGAGCAGTACTTC
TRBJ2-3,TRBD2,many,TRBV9,CASSPSPGLDTDTQYF,TGTGCCAGCAGCCCCAGCCCGGGACTAGACACAGATACGCAGTATTTT